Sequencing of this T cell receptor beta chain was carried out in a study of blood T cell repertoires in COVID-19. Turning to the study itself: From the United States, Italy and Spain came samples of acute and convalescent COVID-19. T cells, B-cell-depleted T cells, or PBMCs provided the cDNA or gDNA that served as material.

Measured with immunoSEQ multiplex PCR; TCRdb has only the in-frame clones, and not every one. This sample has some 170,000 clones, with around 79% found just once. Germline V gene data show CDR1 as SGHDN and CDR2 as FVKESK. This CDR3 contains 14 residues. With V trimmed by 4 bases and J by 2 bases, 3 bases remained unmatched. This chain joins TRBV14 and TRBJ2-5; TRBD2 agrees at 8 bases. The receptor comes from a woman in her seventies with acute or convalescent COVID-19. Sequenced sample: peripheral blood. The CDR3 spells CASSLSGGQETQYF. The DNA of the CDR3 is TGTGCCAGCAGCCTTTCGGGAGGGCAAGAGACCCAGTACTTC.